The rows below give T cell receptor beta chains drawn from one sample of a study of identical twins. TCRdb itself ran the 5' RACE reads through MiXCR, one entry per CDR3 protein. The sample lists approximately 630,000 distinct CDR3 sequences, less than 9% seen once, with about 1.5% in the top ten. These data were likewise used in another study, on yellow fever vaccine responses in identical twins.

The material sequenced was PBMCs. The receptor source for this set is a woman aged 18-29 years in good health. CDR3s include the opening cysteine and the closing phenylalanine or tryptophan. Each record gives: D gene, CDR3 length, J gene, clone size, V gene, CDR3 DNA, CDR3 protein. A D gene is named only where the DNA matches it firmly. The listing skips clone size in some rows; elsewhere it reads once, few, many or a size class.

d_gene: .
len: 17
j_gene: TRBJ2-7
abundance: .
v_gene: TRBV5-6
CDR3nt: TGTGCCAGCAGCTTGCCCCCAGGCTTTGGGACCAAATACGAGCAGTACTTC
CDR3aa: CASSLPPGFGTKYEQYF

d_gene: TRBD1
len: 14
j_gene: TRBJ2-1
abundance: many
v_gene: TRBV5-1
CDR3nt: TGCGCCAGCAGGTTAAAGGGACAGAACAATGAGCAGTTCTTC
CDR3aa: CASRLKGQNNEQFF

d_gene: TRBD1
len: 16
j_gene: TRBJ2-3
abundance: .
v_gene: TRBV20-1
CDR3nt: TGCAGTGCTAGAGGGCAGGGGGCAATCGGAACAGATACGCAGTATTTT
CDR3aa: CSARGQGAIGTDTQYF

d_gene: TRBD2
len: 15
j_gene: TRBJ2-7
abundance: .
v_gene: TRBV19
CDR3nt: TGTGCCAGTAGTATCGGTGGGGGAGGGCCCTACGAGCAGTACTTC
CDR3aa: CASSIGGGGPYEQYF

d_gene: TRBD2
len: 15
j_gene: TRBJ2-3
abundance: many
v_gene: TRBV9
CDR3nt: TGTGCCAGCAGCGTAGCGGGGGGGCTTGCAGATACGCAGTATTTT
CDR3aa: CASSVAGGLADTQYF

d_gene: TRBD2
len: 19
j_gene: TRBJ2-2
abundance: few
v_gene: TRBV12-3/TRBV12-4
CDR3nt: TGTGCCAGCAGGCTGAGACTAGCGGGGGGTCCGCGGGGGACCGGGGAGCTGTTTTTT
CDR3aa: CASRLRLAGGPRGTGELFF

d_gene: TRBD1
len: 16
j_gene: TRBJ2-5
abundance: few
v_gene: TRBV5-1
CDR3nt: TGCGCCAGCAGCCCGGACAGGGGCTCTTTAATAGAGACCCAGTACTTC
CDR3aa: CASSPDRGSLIETQYF

d_gene: .
len: 14
j_gene: TRBJ2-2
abundance: many
v_gene: TRBV5-1
CDR3nt: TGCGCCAGCAGCGCCCTATGGGACACCGGGGAGCTGTTTTTT
CDR3aa: CASSALWDTGELFF

d_gene: TRBD2
len: 15
j_gene: TRBJ2-1
abundance: many
v_gene: TRBV5-1
CDR3nt: TGCGCCAGCAGCTCGGGACTAGGGAGCTACAATGAGCAGTTCTTC
CDR3aa: CASSSGLGSYNEQFF

d_gene: TRBD1
len: 15
j_gene: TRBJ2-7
abundance: few
v_gene: TRBV7-9
CDR3nt: TGTGCCAGCAGCTTACAAGGGGGCGAGTCCTACGAGCAGTACTTC
CDR3aa: CASSLQGGESYEQYF

d_gene: .
len: 16
j_gene: TRBJ1-4
abundance: many
v_gene: TRBV4-1
CDR3nt: TGCGCCAGCAGCCAAGAGGGCAGACCAACTAATGAAAAACTGTTTTTT
CDR3aa: CASSQEGRPTNEKLFF

d_gene: .
len: 17
j_gene: TRBJ2-4
abundance: .
v_gene: TRBV20-1
CDR3nt: TGCAGTGCTAGAGACACTGAAAGTCGGGTAGCCAAAAACATTCAGTACTTC
CDR3aa: CSARDTESRVAKNIQYF

d_gene: .
len: 15
j_gene: TRBJ2-1
abundance: many
v_gene: TRBV5-1
CDR3nt: TGCGCCAGCAGCTTGCCCTTCCCAGGGGTGTATGAGCAGTTCTTC
CDR3aa: CASSLPFPGVYEQFF

d_gene: .
len: 15
j_gene: TRBJ2-2
abundance: few
v_gene: TRBV5-1
CDR3nt: TGCGCCAGCAGCTCCGGGGCAGGGAGCGGCGGGGAGCTGTTTTTT
CDR3aa: CASSSGAGSGGELFF

d_gene: .
len: 17
j_gene: TRBJ2-5
abundance: few
v_gene: TRBV15
CDR3nt: TGTGCCACCAGCCTGAGGGACCAGACGGAACATCAAGAGACCCAGTACTTC
CDR3aa: CATSLRDQTEHQETQYF

d_gene: TRBD2
len: 15
j_gene: TRBJ2-5
abundance: many
v_gene: TRBV2
CDR3nt: TGTGCCAGCACTCTAGCGGGGGGGCGCCAAGAGACCCAGTACTTC
CDR3aa: CASTLAGGRQETQYF

d_gene: TRBD2
len: 17
j_gene: TRBJ2-1
abundance: few
v_gene: TRBV5-1
CDR3nt: TGCGCCAGCAGCTTGGCCGGTCTAGCGGGGGGTTTTAATGAGCAGTTCTTC
CDR3aa: CASSLAGLAGGFNEQFF

d_gene: .
len: 14
j_gene: TRBJ2-3
abundance: .
v_gene: TRBV3-1
CDR3nt: TGTGCCAGCAGGCAAAACTGGGGGACAGATACGCAGTATTTT
CDR3aa: CASRQNWGTDTQYF

d_gene: .
len: 14
j_gene: TRBJ2-1
abundance: few
v_gene: TRBV27
CDR3nt: TGTGCCACGGGGGTGGGCGGACCCTACAATGAGCAGTTCTTC
CDR3aa: CATGVGGPYNEQFF

d_gene: .
len: 14
j_gene: TRBJ2-1
abundance: few
v_gene: TRBV7-6
CDR3nt: TGTGCCAGCAGCTTACAGGGTCTTTCATATGAGCAGTTCTTC
CDR3aa: CASSLQGLSYEQFF

d_gene: TRBD2
len: 14
j_gene: TRBJ2-7
abundance: few
v_gene: TRBV28
CDR3nt: TGTGCCAGCAGTTTGGGGACTAACTCCTACGAGCAGTACTTC
CDR3aa: CASSLGTNSYEQYF

d_gene: TRBD1
len: 15
j_gene: TRBJ1-1
abundance: few
v_gene: TRBV7-3
CDR3nt: TGTGCCAGCAGCCAACAGGGGGCGCGGGGCACTGAAGCTTTCTTT
CDR3aa: CASSQQGARGTEAFF

d_gene: TRBD1
len: 17
j_gene: TRBJ1-5
abundance: few
v_gene: TRBV6-1
CDR3nt: TGTGCCAGCAGGGGTACAGGGGCCGACGGAGGTAATCAGCCCCAGCATTTT
CDR3aa: CASRGTGADGGNQPQHF

d_gene: TRBD2
len: 14
j_gene: TRBJ2-5
abundance: .
v_gene: TRBV12-3/TRBV12-4
CDR3nt: TGTGCCAGCAGTCAGACTAGCGGGGTCGGGACCCAGTACTTC
CDR3aa: CASSQTSGVGTQYF

d_gene: .
len: 17
j_gene: TRBJ2-2
abundance: .
v_gene: TRBV7-9
CDR3nt: TGTGCCAGCAGCTTAGCCTCCCGGATGGTCAGCACCGGGGAGCTGTTTTTT
CDR3aa: CASSLASRMVSTGELFF

d_gene: .
len: 13
j_gene: TRBJ1-2
abundance: many
v_gene: TRBV10-3
CDR3nt: TGTGCCAGGGGCGCGGGGGCGAACTATGGCTACACCTTC
CDR3aa: CARGAGANYGYTF

d_gene: TRBD1
len: 16
j_gene: TRBJ2-1
abundance: few
v_gene: TRBV28
CDR3nt: TGTGCCAGCAGGGCACCGACAGGGGGCTCCTACAATGAGCAGTTCTTC
CDR3aa: CASRAPTGGSYNEQFF

d_gene: TRBD2
len: 15
j_gene: TRBJ2-7
abundance: few
v_gene: TRBV20-1
CDR3nt: TGCAGTGCTAGAGATAGGCTAGCGGGAGGCTACGAGCAGTACTTC
CDR3aa: CSARDRLAGGYEQYF

d_gene: .
len: 14
j_gene: TRBJ2-1
abundance: few
v_gene: TRBV5-5
CDR3nt: TGTGCCAGCAGCCCAGAGCGAGCCTACAATGAGCAGTTCTTC
CDR3aa: CASSPERAYNEQFF

d_gene: TRBD2
len: 12
j_gene: TRBJ2-3
abundance: many
v_gene: TRBV12-3/TRBV12-4
CDR3nt: TGTGCCAGCACCCCCGGGACTACGGCGCAGTATTTT
CDR3aa: CASTPGTTAQYF

d_gene: .
len: 15
j_gene: TRBJ2-2
abundance: many
v_gene: TRBV7-9
CDR3nt: TGTGCCAGCAGCTCCGGGACTCCGAAAACCGGGGAGCTGTTTTTT
CDR3aa: CASSSGTPKTGELFF

d_gene: TRBD1
len: 15
j_gene: TRBJ1-1
abundance: many
v_gene: TRBV18
CDR3nt: TGTGCCAGCTCACTAAGACAGGGGAGGAACACTGAAGCTTTCTTT
CDR3aa: CASSLRQGRNTEAFF

d_gene: TRBD2
len: 14
j_gene: TRBJ2-7
abundance: few
v_gene: TRBV14
CDR3nt: TGTGCCAGCAGGACTAGCGGGCCCTCCTACGAGCAGTACTTC
CDR3aa: CASRTSGPSYEQYF

d_gene: .
len: 15
j_gene: TRBJ2-2
abundance: few
v_gene: TRBV7-9
CDR3nt: TGTGCCAGCAGCTTAGTCCCCAGTTTCACCGGGGAGCTGTTTTTT
CDR3aa: CASSLVPSFTGELFF

d_gene: .
len: 17
j_gene: TRBJ2-5
abundance: .
v_gene: TRBV19
CDR3nt: TGTGCCAGTAGTATAGGACTTGGTGCACACCACCAAGAGACCCAGTACTTC
CDR3aa: CASSIGLGAHHQETQYF

d_gene: TRBD1
len: 15
j_gene: TRBJ2-1
abundance: many
v_gene: TRBV12-3/TRBV12-4
CDR3nt: TGTGCCAGCCAATTCGGGACAGGGGCGTACAATGAGCAGTTCTTC
CDR3aa: CASQFGTGAYNEQFF

d_gene: .
len: 14
j_gene: TRBJ2-5
abundance: few
v_gene: TRBV20-1
CDR3nt: TGCAGTGCCTCGCCAGCGGAAATACAAGAGACCCAGTACTTC
CDR3aa: CSASPAEIQETQYF

d_gene: TRBD2
len: 14
j_gene: TRBJ2-2
abundance: .
v_gene: TRBV12-3/TRBV12-4
CDR3nt: TGTGCCAGCAGAGGACTAGTTACTTCCGGGGAGCTGTTTTTT
CDR3aa: CASRGLVTSGELFF

d_gene: .
len: 11
j_gene: TRBJ1-5
abundance: .
v_gene: TRBV4-1
CDR3nt: TGCGCCAGCAGCCCGGGTCCGCCCCAGCATTTT
CDR3aa: CASSPGPPQHF

d_gene: TRBD1
len: 15
j_gene: TRBJ1-6
abundance: many
v_gene: TRBV5-1
CDR3nt: TGCGCCAGCAACTCAGGGGGTTATTATAATTCACCCCTCCACTTT
CDR3aa: CASNSGGYYNSPLHF

d_gene: .
len: 11
j_gene: TRBJ2-5
abundance: few
v_gene: TRBV2
CDR3nt: TGTGCCAGCATCCAGCGGGAGACCCAGTACTTC
CDR3aa: CASIQRETQYF